A selection of T cell receptor beta chains follows, all from one sample in a study of blood T cell repertoires in COVID-19. The assay was immunoSEQ multiplex PCR, and TCRdb's table has in-frame clones only and misses some. The profile covers 300,000 or so clones, with about 85% appearing a single time and approximately 5.4% taken by the ten largest. Sequenced: PBMCs or T cells enriched from blood (not recorded which). All receptors derive from a woman under 40 who had recovered from COVID-19. Both conserved end residues are part of each CDR3. Fields, in order: V gene, J gene, clone size, D gene, CDR3 DNA, CDR3 protein. D genes are given only for firm matches. The size field is filled for only some rows; it gives once, few, many or a size class.

V: TRBV19
J: TRBJ2-2
size: NA
D: NA
DNA: TGTGCCAGTAGTATTGGTCCCTCCCCGAGCACCGGGGAGCTGTTTTTT
CDR3: CASSIGPSPSTGELFF

V: TRBV6-1
J: TRBJ1-2
size: NA
D: NA
DNA: TGTGCCAGCAGTGAAGCCGGGGACATATATGGCTACACCTTC
CDR3: CASSEAGDIYGYTF

V: TRBV30
J: TRBJ1-1
size: NA
D: NA
DNA: TGTGCCTCGACGGGCACCAGAGGGACTGAAGCTTTCTTT
CDR3: CASTGTRGTEAFF

V: TRBV4-2
J: TRBJ1-2
size: NA
D: NA
DNA: TGTGCCAGCAGCCAAGACTCGAACAGGGCTGGCTACACCTTC
CDR3: CASSQDSNRAGYTF

V: TRBV7-3
J: TRBJ2-7
size: once
D: TRBD1
DNA: TGTGCCAGCAGCCCCGGGACAGGGAACTCCGAGCAGTACTTC
CDR3: CASSPGTGNSEQYF

V: TRBV5-4
J: TRBJ1-2
size: NA
D: TRBD1
DNA: TGTGCCAGCAGCCAGGGGGCCGGCTATGGCTACACCTTC
CDR3: CASSQGAGYGYTF

V: TRBV6-2/TRBV6-3
J: TRBJ2-7
size: NA
D: TRBD2
DNA: TGTGCCAGCAGCCCGTCAGTAGCGGGGGGCACCTACGAGCAGTACTTC
CDR3: CASSPSVAGGTYEQYF

V: TRBV18
J: TRBJ1-2
size: NA
D: TRBD1
DNA: TGTGCCAGCTCACCTCAACAGGGGGCGGATTATGGCTACACCTTC
CDR3: CASSPQQGADYGYTF

V: TRBV3-1/TRBV3-2
J: TRBJ2-6
size: NA
D: TRBD1
DNA: TGTGCCAGCAGCTCCCTAGGTGGCACAGGGGCCGGGGCCAACGTCCTGACTTTC
CDR3: CASSSLGGTGAGANVLTF

V: TRBV10-2
J: TRBJ1-2
size: NA
D: NA
DNA: TGCGCCAGCAGTGGAGTAGCAGTTCCTGGCTACACCTTC
CDR3: CASSGVAVPGYTF

V: TRBV5-1
J: TRBJ1-1
size: NA
D: NA
DNA: TGCGCCAGCAGCTTGGTAGTTGGGGCGGGGGCTTTCTTT
CDR3: CASSLVVGAGAFF

V: TRBV3-1/TRBV3-2
J: TRBJ2-1
size: NA
D: TRBD2
DNA: TGTGCCAGCAGCCAAGAGCGCCGGGGGGGTCGTGATGAGCAGTTCTTC
CDR3: CASSQERRGGRDEQFF

V: TRBV12-3/TRBV12-4
J: TRBJ2-2
size: NA
D: TRBD2
DNA: TGTGCCAGCACGGGGGGGTACACCGGGGAGCTGTTTTTT
CDR3: CASTGGYTGELFF

V: TRBV7-9
J: TRBJ2-3
size: NA
D: TRBD2
DNA: TGTGCCAGCAGCTTAGGGTTAGCGGGGGTGGATACGCAGTATTTT
CDR3: CASSLGLAGVDTQYF

V: TRBV7-9
J: TRBJ2-7
size: NA
D: NA
DNA: TGTGCCAGCAGCCCCCGACAGAGTACCTACGAGCAGTACTTC
CDR3: CASSPRQSTYEQYF

V: TRBV13
J: TRBJ1-1
size: NA
D: NA
DNA: TGTGCCAGCAGCCCCTGGCCAGAGAACACTGAAGCTTTCTTT
CDR3: CASSPWPENTEAFF

V: TRBV12-3/TRBV12-4
J: TRBJ1-2
size: NA
D: NA
DNA: TGTGCCAGCAGTTCCGGTCGCTATGGCTACACCTTC
CDR3: CASSSGRYGYTF

V: TRBV6-5
J: TRBJ2-1
size: NA
D: NA
DNA: TGTGCCAGCACCAAAGGGGTAAGCTCCTACAATGAGCAGTTCTTC
CDR3: CASTKGVSSYNEQFF

V: TRBV3-1/TRBV3-2
J: TRBJ1-2
size: NA
D: NA
DNA: TGTGCCAGCAGCCAGGGCCATAACTATGGCTACACCTTC
CDR3: CASSQGHNYGYTF

V: TRBV15
J: TRBJ2-5
size: NA
D: TRBD1
DNA: TGTGCCACCAGCAGAGATTACGGACAGGGGGCAGAGACCCAGTACTTC
CDR3: CATSRDYGQGAETQYF

V: TRBV6-5
J: TRBJ1-6
size: NA
D: NA
DNA: TGTGCCAGCAGTTACTCGAGATATAATTCACCCCTCCACTTT
CDR3: CASSYSRYNSPLHF

V: TRBV5-4
J: TRBJ1-1
size: NA
D: TRBD1
DNA: TGTGCCAGCAGCCACCCAGGGGGCCGGTCCTTGGTGGACACTGAAGCTTTCTTT
CDR3: CASSHPGGRSLVDTEAFF

V: TRBV3-1/TRBV3-2
J: TRBJ1-1
size: NA
D: NA
DNA: TGTGCCAACAGTCGAGAAGACAGGAATGAAGCTTTCTTT
CDR3: CANSREDRNEAFF

V: TRBV6-4
J: TRBJ2-3
size: NA
D: NA
DNA: TGTGCCAGCAGTGACTCAGGTCAGACTAGCACAGATACGCAGTATTTT
CDR3: CASSDSGQTSTDTQYF

V: TRBV29-1
J: TRBJ1-2
size: NA
D: NA
DNA: TGCAGCGTCGCCCGGGAGGCAGTGAAATATGGCTACACCTTC
CDR3: CSVAREAVKYGYTF

V: TRBV30
J: TRBJ1-1
size: NA
D: NA
DNA: TGTGCCTTGACGGGCAGGGCGAACACTGAAGCTTTCTTT
CDR3: CALTGRANTEAFF

V: TRBV6-2/TRBV6-3
J: TRBJ1-5
size: NA
D: TRBD1
DNA: TGTGCCAGCAGTTACTTCTCCCGGACAGGGGGTTACAATCAGCCCCAGCATTTT
CDR3: CASSYFSRTGGYNQPQHF

V: TRBV7-2
J: TRBJ1-6
size: NA
D: NA
DNA: TGTGCCAGCAGCTTTTGGCAGACAAATTCACCCCTCCACTTT
CDR3: CASSFWQTNSPLHF

V: TRBV30
J: TRBJ1-1
size: few
D: TRBD1
DNA: TGTGCCTGGAGTGTGGGGACCGGGACAGGGGGCACTGAAGCTTTCTTT
CDR3: CAWSVGTGTGGTEAFF

V: TRBV19
J: TRBJ1-6
size: NA
D: NA
DNA: TGTGCCAGTAGTACCGGGAGCTCCTATAATTCACCCCTCCACTTT
CDR3: CASSTGSSYNSPLHF

V: TRBV27
J: TRBJ1-2
size: NA
D: TRBD1
DNA: TGTGCCAGCAGTCCCCGGGCCCCGATGGGGACAGGGAACTATGGCTACACCTTC
CDR3: CASSPRAPMGTGNYGYTF

V: TRBV24-1
J: TRBJ2-5
size: NA
D: NA
DNA: TGTGCCACCAGTGAACCCGGGACACCGACCCAGTACTTC
CDR3: CATSEPGTPTQYF

V: TRBV3-1/TRBV3-2
J: TRBJ1-2
size: NA
D: NA
DNA: TGTGCCAGCAGCCAAGCAGGGGACATAAACTATGGCTACACCTTC
CDR3: CASSQAGDINYGYTF

V: TRBV7-6
J: TRBJ2-5
size: NA
D: TRBD1
DNA: TGTGCCAGCAGCTTAACCTGGACAGGGCTGGGGCAAGAGACCCAGTACTTC
CDR3: CASSLTWTGLGQETQYF

V: TRBV2
J: TRBJ1-5
size: NA
D: TRBD1
DNA: TGTGCCAGCCAAGACAGGGTTTTACAGCCCCAGCATTTT
CDR3: CASQDRVLQPQHF

V: TRBV2
J: TRBJ1-6
size: NA
D: TRBD1
DNA: TGTGCCAGCAGACGGGACAGGGGTTACGGGTCACCCCTCCACTTT
CDR3: CASRRDRGYGSPLHF

V: TRBV5-1
J: TRBJ2-3
size: NA
D: TRBD1
DNA: TGCGCCAGCAGCGAAGGGACAGGGTTTAGCACAGATACGCAGTATTTT
CDR3: CASSEGTGFSTDTQYF

V: TRBV12-3/TRBV12-4
J: TRBJ1-5
size: NA
D: NA
DNA: TGTGCCAGCAGTTTCGTGAGGAATCAGCCCCAGCATTTT
CDR3: CASSFVRNQPQHF

V: TRBV5-3
J: TRBJ1-4
size: NA
D: NA
DNA: TGTGCCAGAAGCCTGGGGGAGGGGGAAAAACTGTTTTTT
CDR3: CARSLGEGEKLFF

V: TRBV5-4
J: TRBJ2-3
size: NA
D: TRBD2
DNA: TGTGCCAGCAGCTTTGAACTAGCGGGGGGGCAAGATACGCAGTATTTT
CDR3: CASSFELAGGQDTQYF

V: TRBV19
J: TRBJ2-1
size: NA
D: TRBD1
DNA: TGTGCCAGTAGTATAGGGGGGACAGTTACCTACAATGAGCAGTTCTTC
CDR3: CASSIGGTVTYNEQFF

V: TRBV7-3
J: TRBJ2-3
size: NA
D: TRBD1
DNA: TGTGCCAGCAGCCCATGGGCCGGGACAGGGTCGACAGATACGCAGTATTTT
CDR3: CASSPWAGTGSTDTQYF

V: TRBV30
J: TRBJ2-2
size: NA
D: NA
DNA: TGTGCCTGGAGTGTACTTGGGGGGGGCGACACCGGGGAGCTGTTTTTT
CDR3: CAWSVLGGGDTGELFF

V: TRBV5-1
J: TRBJ2-2
size: NA
D: NA
DNA: TGCGCCAGCAGCTTGGCCCCTATCGGGAACACCGGGGAGCTGTTTTTT
CDR3: CASSLAPIGNTGELFF

V: TRBV9
J: TRBJ2-5
size: NA
D: TRBD2
DNA: TGTGCCAGCAGCGCAGAACTAGCGGGGGGAGAGACCCAGTACTTC
CDR3: CASSAELAGGETQYF

V: TRBV6-5
J: TRBJ2-1
size: NA
D: NA
DNA: TGTGCCAGCACCTTGGGACACTCCTACAATGAGCAGTTCTTC
CDR3: CASTLGHSYNEQFF

V: TRBV6-5
J: TRBJ1-6
size: once
D: NA
DNA: TGTGCCAGCAGTTATCAGGGGAAGAGTTCACCCCTCCACTTT
CDR3: CASSYQGKSSPLHF

V: TRBV5-4
J: TRBJ1-1
size: NA
D: TRBD1
DNA: TGTGCCAGCAGCTTGACAGGGGTAAACACTGAAGCTTTCTTT
CDR3: CASSLTGVNTEAFF

V: TRBV11-3
J: TRBJ2-1
size: NA
D: NA
DNA: TGTGCCAGCAGCTTATCAGGATCCAACTCCTACAATGAGCAGTTCTTC
CDR3: CASSLSGSNSYNEQFF

V: TRBV4-1
J: TRBJ2-2
size: NA
D: TRBD1
DNA: TGCGCCAGCAGCCAGGACAGGGTAAACACCGGGGAGCTGTTTTTT
CDR3: CASSQDRVNTGELFF

V: TRBV5-1
J: TRBJ1-4
size: once
D: TRBD1
DNA: TGCGCCAGCAGCCCCGACAGGGCGGGGAATGAAAAACTGTTTTTT
CDR3: CASSPDRAGNEKLFF

V: TRBV5-8
J: TRBJ2-3
size: NA
D: TRBD1
DNA: TGTGCCAGCAGCTGGGGCATGGGGGACAGGGTAACAGATACGCAGTATTTT
CDR3: CASSWGMGDRVTDTQYF

V: TRBV10-3
J: TRBJ1-5
size: NA
D: TRBD1
DNA: TGTGCCATCAGTGGGGACAGGGTGGGGCAGCCCCAGCATTTT
CDR3: CAISGDRVGQPQHF

V: TRBV5-1
J: TRBJ2-6
size: NA
D: TRBD1
DNA: TGCGCCAGCAGCTTGGGGGGGACAGGGGCCGGGGCCAACGTCCTGACTTTC
CDR3: CASSLGGTGAGANVLTF

V: TRBV6-5
J: TRBJ1-2
size: once
D: NA
DNA: TGTGCCAGCACTAACAGCTATGGCTACACCTTC
CDR3: CASTNSYGYTF